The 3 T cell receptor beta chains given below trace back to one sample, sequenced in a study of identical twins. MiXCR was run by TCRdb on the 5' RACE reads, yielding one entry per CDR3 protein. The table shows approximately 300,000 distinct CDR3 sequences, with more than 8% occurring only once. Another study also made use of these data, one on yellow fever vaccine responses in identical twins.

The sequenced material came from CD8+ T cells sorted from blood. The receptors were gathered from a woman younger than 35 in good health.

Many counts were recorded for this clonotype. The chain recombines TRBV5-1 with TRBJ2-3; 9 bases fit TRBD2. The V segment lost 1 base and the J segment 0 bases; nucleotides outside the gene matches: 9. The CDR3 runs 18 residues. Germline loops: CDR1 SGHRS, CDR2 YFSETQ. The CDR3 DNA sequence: TGCGCCAGCAGCTTGACGCCTAGCGGGATTTCTAGCACAGATACGCAGTATTTT. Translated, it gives CASSLTPSGISSTDTQYF.

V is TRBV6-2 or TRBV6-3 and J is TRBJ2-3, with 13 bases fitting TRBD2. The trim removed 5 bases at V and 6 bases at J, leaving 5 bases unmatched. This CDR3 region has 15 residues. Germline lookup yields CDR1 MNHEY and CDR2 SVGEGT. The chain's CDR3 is CASSQRTSGGDTQYF. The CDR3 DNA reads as TGTGCCAGCAGTCAAAGGACTAGCGGGGGTGATACGCAGTATTTT.

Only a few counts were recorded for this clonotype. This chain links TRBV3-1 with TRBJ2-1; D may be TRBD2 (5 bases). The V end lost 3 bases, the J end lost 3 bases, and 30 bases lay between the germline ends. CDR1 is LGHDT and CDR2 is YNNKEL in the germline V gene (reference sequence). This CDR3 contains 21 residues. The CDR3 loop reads CASSQGDSPENTIWVYNEQFF. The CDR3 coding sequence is TGTGCCAGCAGCCAGGGAGACTCGCCGGAAAATACGATTTGGGTCTACAATGAGCAGTTCTTC.